These 16 T cell receptor beta chains came from one sample sequenced in a study of T cell responses to AZD1222 COVID-19 vaccine. Clones were read by immunoSEQ multiplex PCR, and TCRdb kept only the in-frame ones, dropping some. The sample lists 120,000 to 150,000 clones; 70% to 90% were seen once. The sample in question was peripheral blood, obtained 28 days after the second dose of the MenACWY control vaccine. These receptors were collected from an adult who received the MenACWY meningococcal vaccine as a control.

The chain carries TRBV5-5 and TRBJ1-5, with D uncertain. The V gene lost 3 bases and the J gene lost 4 bases, with 8 bases spanning the gap. The CDR3 is 13 amino acids. Germline V CDR1 and CDR2: SGHKS, YYEKEE (reference sequence). The CDR3 region has the DNA TGTGCCAGCAGCTACGACATAAATCAGCCCCAGCATTTT. Translation gives CASSYDINQPQHF.

Only one count was recorded for this clone. The rearrangement joins TRBV7-2 to TRBJ2-5; D call uncertain. The CDR3 is 15 residues long. Trimming took off 1 base at V and 1 base at J, with 10 bases between the two ends. Germline V lookup: CDR1 SGHTA, CDR2 FQGNSA. CDR3 loop: CASSLGRGPQETQYF. DNA of the CDR3: TGTGCCAGCAGCTTAGGGCGTGGACCCCAAGAGACCCAGTACTTC.

This clone was seen a handful of times. The chain joins TRBV5-1 to TRBJ2-1; 9 bases are a match to TRBD2. This CDR3 is 15 amino acids long. Germline V gene lookup returns CDR1 SGHRS and CDR2 YFSETQ. The junction had 7 bases not matched to a gene; V was cut back by 4 bases and J by 5 bases. The CDR3 DNA sequence: TGCGCCAGCAGCACCGGACTAGCGAGAAACAATGAGCAGTTCTTC. The encoded protein is CASSTGLARNNEQFF.

V is TRBV12-5 and J is TRBJ2-3; D uncertain. Germline CDR1 reads LGHNT; CDR2 reads FRNRAP. CDR3 size: 14 residues. V lost 6 bases to trimming and J lost 1 base, with 11 bases between them. CDR3 region: CASGNTPGTDTQYF. In DNA form, the CDR3 reads TGTGCTAGTGGGAACACCCCCGGCACAGATACGCAGTATTTT.

This chain uses TRBV28 with TRBJ2-7, with unresolved D. Germline V CDR1 and CDR2: MDHEN, SYDVKM. Deletions cut 3 bases from V and 7 bases from J, with 16 bases between. This CDR3 comprises 14 residues. CDR3 DNA sequence: TGTGCCAGCAGTTTTCTCGCAGGAAGCCGGGAGCAGTACTTC. Its translation is CASSFLAGSREQYF.

The CDR3 protein is CASSPGPGRTSKGYEQYF. DNA of the CDR3: TGTGCCAGCTCACCTGGGCCCGGACGCACATCGAAGGGATACGAGCAGTACTTC. The chain combines TRBV18 with TRBJ2-7; the D is unclear. V lost 3 bases, J lost 4 bases, and 25 bases lay in between. From germline, CDR1 is KGHSH and CDR2 LQKENI. This CDR3 region has 18 residues.

The chain has TRBV11-3 and TRBJ2-7, with 8 bases identical to TRBD2. Germline trimming cut 3 bases from V and 6 bases from J; bases unmatched to any gene: 7. The CDR3 runs 14 residues. Germline CDR1 and CDR2: SGHNT and YENEEA. CDR3 in DNA: TGTGCCAGCAGCTTCGGACTAGCCTCAGCCGAGCAGTACTTC. Amino acids: CASSFGLASAEQYF. Full variable domain (remainder filled in from reference TRBV11-3 and TRBJ2-7): EAGVVQSPRYKIIEKKQPVAFWCNPISGHNTLYWYLQNLGQGPELLIRYENEEAVDDSQLPKDRFSAERLKGVDSTLKIQPAELGDSAVYLCASSFGLASAEQYFGPGTRLTVT.

The rearrangement joins TRBV3-1 (or the pseudogene TRBV3-2) to TRBJ2-7, with D unresolved. The CDR3 runs 13 residues. Trimming took off 1 base at V and 4 bases at J, with 8 bases between the two ends. In germline, CDR1 is LGHDT, CDR2 YNNKEL (reference sequence). CDR3 nucleotide sequence: TGTGCCAGCAGCCAAGTTCCTGAATACGAGCAGTACTTC. It encodes CASSQVPEYEQYF.

The rearrangement uses TRBV19 and TRBJ1-2; TRBD1 aligns across 8 bases. The CDR3 has 14 residues. V trimming: 6 bases; J trimming: 8 bases; junction bases outside the gene matches: 11. CDR1 is LNHDA and CDR2 is SQIVND in the germline V gene (reference sequence). The CDR3 is CASRSGQGGVGYTF. CDR3 bases: TGTGCCAGTAGATCCGGACAGGGAGGAGTAGGCTACACCTTC.

This rearrangement joins TRBV7-8 to TRBJ1-5, with D maybe TRBD1 (5 bases). The germline V gene has CDR1 SGHVS and CDR2 FQNEAQ. This CDR3 region has 14 residues. The V end lost 3 bases, the J end lost 5 bases, and 11 bases lay between the germline ends. In nucleotides, the CDR3 is TGTGCCAGCAGCTTTACGGACAATCATCAGCCCCAGCATTTT. This codes for CASSFTDNHQPQHF.

This chain links TRBV15 with TRBJ2-3, with unresolved D. The length of the CDR3 is 15 residues. The V gene's germline CDR1 is LNHNV and CDR2 YYDKDF (reference sequence). Between the trimmed V and J ends, which lost 0 bases and 2 bases, there was a span of 9 bases. The CDR3 here is CATSRDVGSTDTQYF. In DNA, the CDR3 is TGTGCCACCAGCAGAGACGTCGGCTCCACAGATACGCAGTATTTT.

This clone has only one observation. This sequence joins TRBV12-2 and TRBJ2-2; the table names TRBD1, a call not compared with the DNA. TRBV12-2 is recorded as a pseudogene. CDR3 length: 13 residues. CDR3 region: CASRQQGRGELFF. In nucleotides, the CDR3 is TGTGCAAGTCGACAACAGGGTAGGGGGGAGCTGTTTTTT.

The genes are TRBV6-5 and TRBJ1-2, with 10 bases that match TRBD1. V trimming: 2 bases; J trimming: 7 bases; junction bases outside the gene matches: 4. The CDR3 totals 14 residues. Germline V gene data show CDR1 as MNHEY and CDR2 as SVGAGI. The CDR3 region is CASSYLTGGLGYTF. CDR3 bases: TGTGCCAGCAGTTACCTGACAGGGGGCCTTGGCTACACCTTC.

The chain is built from TRBV21-1 and TRBJ2-2. TRBV21-1 constitutes a pseudogene. There are 17 residues in the CDR3. This CDR3 reads CASSKGRDTPSTGELFF. The CDR3 nucleotides are TGTGCCAGCAGCAAAGGGAGGGACACCCCGAGCACCGGGGAGCTGTTTTTT.

The gene calls are TRBV5-5 and TRBJ1-2, with no clear D. The ends were cut back, 4 bases at V and 0 bases at J, with 10 bases in the middle. This CDR3 has 14 residues. CDR1 is SGHKS, CDR2 YYEKEE, per germline (reference sequence). Here the CDR3 DNA reads TGTGCCAGCAGCATACTGAGTTCTAACTATGGCTACACCTTC. Its translation is CASSILSSNYGYTF.

The chain has TRBV6-2 or TRBV6-3 and TRBJ1-6; no clear D. Germline CDR1 reads MNHEY; CDR2 reads SVGEGT. The V and J ends lost 2 bases and 0 bases respectively, with 23 bases between them. CDR3 length: 21 residues. Here the CDR3 reads CASSYLPGPGRISSYNSPLHF. CDR3 nucleotide sequence: TGTGCCAGCAGTTACCTCCCTGGACCGGGAAGAATATCCTCCTATAATTCACCCCTCCACTTT.